This T cell receptor beta chain came from a study of T-cell reconstitution after alpha-beta-depleted transplantation in children. This clonotype was detected many times. Unique molecular identifiers were incorporated when the TCRbeta library was constructed. TCRdb itself ran the PCR reads through MiXCR, one entry per CDR3 protein. The data hold about 300,000 distinct CDR3 sequences, with over 9% observed a single time. The CDR3 contains 12 residues. Germline CDR1 LGHNT, CDR2 FRNRAP. V lost 0 bases and J lost 7, with 7 bases in between. This sample comprised PBMCs, obtained before TCRalphabeta/CD19-depleted stem cell transplant. The genes are TRBV12-5 and TRBJ2-7; D unclear. This TCR was recovered from a boy in the first two years of life with acute myeloid leukemia, due to receive a stem cell transplant. Here the CDR3 reads CASGLVGREQYF. As DNA, the CDR3 is TGTGCTAGTGGTTTGGTAGGGCGGGAGCAGTACTTC.